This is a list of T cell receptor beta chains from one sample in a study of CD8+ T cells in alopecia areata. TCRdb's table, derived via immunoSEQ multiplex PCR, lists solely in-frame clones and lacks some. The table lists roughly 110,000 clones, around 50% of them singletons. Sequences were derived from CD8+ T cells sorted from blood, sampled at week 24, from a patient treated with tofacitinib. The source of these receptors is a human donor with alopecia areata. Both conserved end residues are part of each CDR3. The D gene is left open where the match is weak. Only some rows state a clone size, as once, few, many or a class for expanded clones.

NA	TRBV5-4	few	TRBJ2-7	CASSLQGYEQYF	TGTGCCAGCAGCTTACAGGGCTACGAGCAGTACTTC
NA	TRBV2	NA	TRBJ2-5	CASSNAETQYF	TGTGCCAGCAGTAACGCAGAGACCCAGTACTTC
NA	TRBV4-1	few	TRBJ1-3	CASSQDVSGRGNTIYF	TGCGCCAGCAGCCAAGATGTATCGGGACGCGGAAACACCATATATTTT
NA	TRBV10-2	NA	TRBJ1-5	CATSEHPYSNQPQHF	TGCGCCACTTCTGAGCACCCTTATAGCAATCAGCCCCAGCATTTT
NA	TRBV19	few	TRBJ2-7	CASTSDRDSYEQYF	TGTGCCAGTACCTCGGACCGGGACTCCTACGAGCAGTACTTC
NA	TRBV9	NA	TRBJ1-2	CASSVGQGANYGYTF	TGTGCCAGCAGCGTAGGCCAGGGAGCCAACTATGGCTACACCTTC
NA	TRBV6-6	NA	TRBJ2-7	CASSYSTPSYEQYF	TGTGCCAGCAGTTATTCCACACCCTCCTACGAGCAGTACTTC
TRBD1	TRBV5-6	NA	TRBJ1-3	CASSLDFGQGSFGNTIYF	TGTGCCAGCAGCTTGGATTTCGGACAGGGGAGCTTTGGAAACACCATATATTTT
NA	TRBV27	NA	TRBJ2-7	CASSLSSHEDEQYF	TGTGCCAGCAGTTTATCATCCCATGAAGACGAGCAGTACTTC
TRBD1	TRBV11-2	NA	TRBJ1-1	CASSAPGTGDTEAFF	TGTGCCAGCAGCGCCCCCGGGACAGGGGACACTGAAGCTTTCTTT